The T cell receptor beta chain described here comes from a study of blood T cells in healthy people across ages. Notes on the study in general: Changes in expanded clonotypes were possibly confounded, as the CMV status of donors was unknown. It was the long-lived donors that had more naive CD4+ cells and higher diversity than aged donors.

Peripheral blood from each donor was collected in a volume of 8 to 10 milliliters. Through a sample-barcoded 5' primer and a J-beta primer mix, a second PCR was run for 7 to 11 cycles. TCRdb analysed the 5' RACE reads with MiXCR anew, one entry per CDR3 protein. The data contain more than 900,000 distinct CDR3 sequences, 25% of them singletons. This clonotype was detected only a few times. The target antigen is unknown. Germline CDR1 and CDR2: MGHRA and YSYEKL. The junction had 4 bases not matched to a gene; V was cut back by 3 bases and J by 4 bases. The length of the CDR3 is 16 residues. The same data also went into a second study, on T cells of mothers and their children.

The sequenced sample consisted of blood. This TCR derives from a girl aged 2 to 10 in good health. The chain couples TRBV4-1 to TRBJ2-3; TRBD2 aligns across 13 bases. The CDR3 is CASSHRTSGSPDTQYF. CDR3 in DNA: TGCGCCAGCAGCCATAGGACTAGCGGGAGCCCAGATACGCAGTATTTT.